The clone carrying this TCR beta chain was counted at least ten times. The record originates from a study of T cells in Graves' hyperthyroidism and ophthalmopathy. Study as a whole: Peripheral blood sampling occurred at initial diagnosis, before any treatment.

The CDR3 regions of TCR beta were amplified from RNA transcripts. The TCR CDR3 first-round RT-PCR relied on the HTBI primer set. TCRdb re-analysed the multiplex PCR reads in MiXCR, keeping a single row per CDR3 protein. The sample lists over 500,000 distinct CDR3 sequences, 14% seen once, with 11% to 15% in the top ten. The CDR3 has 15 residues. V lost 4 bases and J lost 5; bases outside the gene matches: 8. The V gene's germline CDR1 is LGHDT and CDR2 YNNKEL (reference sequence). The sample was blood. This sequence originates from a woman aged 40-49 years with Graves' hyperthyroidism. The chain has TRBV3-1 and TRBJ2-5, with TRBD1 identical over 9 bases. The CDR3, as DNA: TGTGCCAGCAGCCCCACAGGGGGCGCAGTGGAGACCCAGTACTTC. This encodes CASSPTGGAVETQYF.